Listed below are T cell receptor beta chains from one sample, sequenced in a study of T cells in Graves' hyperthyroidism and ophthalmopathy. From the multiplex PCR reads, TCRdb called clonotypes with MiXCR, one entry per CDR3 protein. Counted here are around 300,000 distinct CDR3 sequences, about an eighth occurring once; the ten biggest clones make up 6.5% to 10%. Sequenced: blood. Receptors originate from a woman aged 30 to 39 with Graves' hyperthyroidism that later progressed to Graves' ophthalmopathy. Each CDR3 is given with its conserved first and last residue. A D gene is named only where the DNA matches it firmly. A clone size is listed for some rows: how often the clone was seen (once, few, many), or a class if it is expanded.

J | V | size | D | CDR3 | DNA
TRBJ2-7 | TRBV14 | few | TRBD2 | CASSPKAVAGLSSYEQYF | TGTGCCAGCAGCCCCAAGGCGGTAGCGGGCTTGAGCTCCTACGAGCAGTACTTC
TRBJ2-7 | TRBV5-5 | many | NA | CASSLVGDEQYF | TGTGCCAGCAGCCTCGTCGGGGACGAGCAGTACTTC
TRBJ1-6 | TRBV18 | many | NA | CASSPLGAASPLHF | TGTGCCAGCTCACCACTGGGGGCAGCTTCACCCCTCCACTTT
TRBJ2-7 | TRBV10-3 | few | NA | CAISEPGEPYEQYF | TGTGCCATCAGTGAGCCCGGGGAGCCTTACGAGCAGTACTTC
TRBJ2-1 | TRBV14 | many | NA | CASSQTRGNEQFF | TGTGCCAGCAGCCAGACTAGGGGTAATGAGCAGTTCTTC
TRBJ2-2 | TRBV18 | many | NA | CASSPRTGELFF | TGTGCCAGCTCACCAAGGACCGGGGAGCTGTTTTTT
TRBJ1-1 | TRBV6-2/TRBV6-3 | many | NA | CASRIRKEGRAFF | TGTGCCAGCAGGATTCGAAAGGAAGGTAGGGCTTTCTTT
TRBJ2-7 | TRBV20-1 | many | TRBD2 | CSARQTSGSSYEQYF | TGCAGTGCTAGGCAGACTAGCGGAAGCTCCTACGAGCAGTACTTC
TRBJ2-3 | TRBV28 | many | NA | CASSLRGRGTDTQYF | TGTGCCAGCAGTTTGAGGGGTCGGGGCACAGATACGCAGTATTTT
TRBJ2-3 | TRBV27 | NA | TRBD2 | CATGLAGDTQYF | TGTGCCACTGGTCTAGCGGGAGATACGCAGTATTTT